This TCR beta chain was sequenced in a study of cytomegalovirus exposure and HLA in healthy donors. Study summary: From HLA-typed donors, an early data release held approximately 85 million unique TCRs.

60 Vbeta and 13 Jbeta primers were used in PCR. Assay: immunoSEQ multiplex PCR; the TCRdb copy retains only in-frame clones and omits some. This sample has around 99,000 clones, with about 60% found just once. The CDR3 covers 16 residues. Per germline, CDR1 SGHRS and CDR2 YFSETQ. V trimming: 6 bases; J trimming: 2 bases; junction bases outside the gene matches: 14. Comments on this clone: What it binds is not known.

Overall study results and limits: HLA restriction was apparent for most CMV-associated TCR beta chains in a later analysis.

The sample was PBMCs. This sequence joins TRBV5-1 and TRBJ2-7; 7 nucleotides agree with TRBD1. The receptor's source is a young woman in good health and CMV-seronegative. For the CDR3, the DNA is TGCGCCAGCACCAGAGTAGGGACAGCGCCCCCCTACGAGCAGTACTTC. Translation gives CASTRVGTAPPYEQYF.